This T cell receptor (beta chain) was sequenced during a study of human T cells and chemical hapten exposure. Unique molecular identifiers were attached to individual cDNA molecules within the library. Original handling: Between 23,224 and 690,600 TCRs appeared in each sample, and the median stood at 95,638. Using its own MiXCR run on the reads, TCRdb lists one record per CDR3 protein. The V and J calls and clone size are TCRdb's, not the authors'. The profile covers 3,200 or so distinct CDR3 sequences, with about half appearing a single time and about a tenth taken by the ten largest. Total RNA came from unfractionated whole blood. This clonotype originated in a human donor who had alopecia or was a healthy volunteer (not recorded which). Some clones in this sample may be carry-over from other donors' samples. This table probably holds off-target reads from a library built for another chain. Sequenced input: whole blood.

The CDR3 bases are TGTGCCAGCTGCGCGACAGGAACCTACGAGCAGTACTTC. This sequence encodes CASCATGTYEQYF. The chain uses TRBV6-6 and TRBJ2-7; the D gene is possibly TRBD1 (6 bases). V was clipped by 8 bases and J by 2 bases, with 13 bases between them. The germline V gene encodes CDR1 MNHNY and CDR2 SVGAGI (reference sequence). CDR3 length: 13 amino acids.